One and the same sample provided the 26 T cell receptor beta chains below, sequenced in a study of OX40 agonist ivuxolimab in advanced cancers. TCRdb keeps only in-frame clones here, not all; method: immunoSEQ multiplex PCR. The table lists some 55,000 clones, about 80% of them singletons, with less than 4.5% in the top ten. The sample was CD4+ or CD8+ T cells sorted from blood, taken in a trial of the OX40 agonist ivuxolimab. These receptors were collected from an adult with an advanced solid tumor such as melanoma, head and neck, liver or kidney cancer.

This chain joins TRBV19 and TRBJ1-5, with 7 bases aligning to TRBD1. Germline V gene sequence: CDR1 LNHDA, CDR2 SQIVND (reference sequence). The V segment lost 10 bases and the J segment 3 bases; nucleotides outside the gene matches: 6. This CDR3 comprises 13 residues. The CDR3 protein is CATSQGINQPQHF. The CDR3 DNA sequence: TGTGCCACCTCACAGGGGATCAATCAGCCCCAGCATTTT.

This clone ranks as medium-sized. CDR3 protein: CASGRRTDSNYGYTF. CDR3 nucleotide sequence: TGTGCCAGCGGGCGGAGGACAGACTCTAACTATGGCTACACCTTC. This chain uses TRBV19 with TRBJ1-2, with a possible D match to TRBD1 (6 bases). Trimming left V 9 bases short and J 0 bases short, with 17 bases between. The germline gives CDR1 LNHDA, CDR2 SQIVND (reference sequence). The CDR3 runs to 15 residues.

The CDR3 sequence is CASTSRQGDSYNEQFF. Written as DNA, the CDR3 is TGTGCCAGTACCTCCCGACAGGGTGATTCCTACAATGAGCAGTTCTTC. The chain couples TRBV19 to TRBJ2-1; 7 bases fit TRBD1. Germline V CDR1 and CDR2: LNHDA, SQIVND (reference sequence). The junction had 10 bases not matched to a gene; V was cut back by 7 bases and J by 1 base. The CDR3 spans 16 residues.

This sequence joins TRBV5-1 and TRBJ2-3; perhaps TRBD2 as D (6 bases). Deletions cut 0 bases from V and 0 bases from J, with 11 bases between. Germline V gives CDR1 SGHRS, CDR2 YFSETQ. The CDR3 spans 16 residues. The CDR3 region has the DNA TGCGCCAGCAGCTTGGAAGGGACTCCTAGCACAGATACGCAGTATTTT. It encodes CASSLEGTPSTDTQYF.

This chain joins TRBV2 and TRBJ2-1; 10 bases align to TRBD2. Germline CDR1 reads SNHLY; CDR2 reads FYNNEI. The CDR3 is 12 residues long. V lost 7 bases, J lost 12 bases, and 6 bases stayed unmatched. In nucleotides, the CDR3 is TGTGCCAGCATGGGGTCTAGCGGGAGGCAGTTCTTC. Translation gives CASMGSSGRQFF.

This clone has just a few counts. The chain couples TRBV29-1 to TRBJ1-2; no clear D gene. Germline CDR1 SQVTM, CDR2 ANQGSEA. The CDR3 totals 12 residues. Trimming cost V 6 bases and J 4 bases, with 12 bases left between them. CDR3 protein: CSVTLGSYGYTF. The CDR3 DNA is TGCAGCGTGACACTGGGGTCCTATGGCTACACCTTC.

This clone has a single count. The V and J genes are TRBV19 and TRBJ1-2; D gene uncertain. Germline CDR1 reads LNHDA; CDR2 reads SQIVND (reference sequence). The CDR3 totals 15 residues. V was pared by 5 bases and J by 8 bases, with 21 bases between. The CDR3: CASSVGILSLSGYTF. In DNA form, the CDR3 reads TGTGCCAGTAGTGTTGGCATTCTTAGCCTCTCCGGCTACACCTTC.

This clone was seen just once. This rearrangement joins TRBV5-1 to TRBJ2-5; D remains unclear. Trimming cost V 1 base and J 5 bases, with 18 bases left between them. Germline CDR1 SGHRS, CDR2 YFSETQ. The CDR3 has 16 amino acids. CDR3 DNA sequence: TGCGCCAGCAGCTTGAGTGGTACGGGTACGCGGGAGACCCAGTACTTC. This encodes CASSLSGTGTRETQYF. The complete variable domain, with remaining parts taken from reference TRBV5-1 and TRBJ2-5, reads KAGVTQTPRYLIKTRGQQVTLSCSPISGHRSVSWYQQTPGQGLQFLFEYFSETQRNKGNFPGRFSGRQFSNSRSEMNVSTLELGDSALYLCASSLSGTGTRETQYFGPGTRLLVL.

This clone was recorded a few times. V is TRBV7-3 and J is TRBJ2-1; 12 bases fit TRBD2. CDR1 is SGHTA, CDR2 FQGTGA, per germline. Germline trimming cut 4 bases from V and 8 bases from J; bases unmatched to any gene: 9. The CDR3 is 16 residues long. CDR3 in amino acids: CASSSDTSGRRDEQFF. In DNA, the CDR3 is TGTGCCAGCAGCTCCGACACTAGCGGGAGGAGGGATGAGCAGTTCTTC.

This clone was recorded only once. The CDR3 reads CASSKAQGHYGYTF. As DNA, the CDR3 is TGTGCCAGTAGTAAAGCGCAGGGGCACTATGGCTACACCTTC. This chain links TRBV19 with TRBJ1-2; the D gene is possibly TRBD1 (6 bases). Germline V lookup: CDR1 LNHDA, CDR2 SQIVND (reference sequence). The CDR3 spans 14 residues. V was clipped by 4 bases and J by 3 bases, with 12 bases between them.

This chain connects TRBV4-1 to TRBJ2-7; TRBD1 aligns across 7 bases. This CDR3 is 15 amino acids long. CDR1 is MGHRA, CDR2 YSYEKL, per germline. V dropped 4 bases and J dropped 2; count of bases not matched to a gene: 8. The chain's CDR3 is CASSRGQASPYEQYF. As DNA, the CDR3 is TGCGCCAGCAGCCGCGGACAGGCGAGTCCCTACGAGCAGTACTTC.

V gene TRBV7-9 combines with J gene TRBJ2-5, with a weak D call TRBD2 (6 bases). The V gene lost 2 bases and the J gene lost 5 bases, with 9 bases spanning the gap. Germline assignment: CDR1 SEHNR and CDR2 FQNEAQ (reference sequence). The CDR3 runs to 13 residues. The CDR3, as DNA: TGTGCCAGCAGCTTAAATGGAGGGGAGACCCAGTACTTC. Protein sequence: CASSLNGGETQYF. Full variable domain (remainder filled in from reference TRBV7-9 and TRBJ2-5): DTGVSQNPRHKITKRGQNVTFRCDPISEHNRLYWYRQTLGQGPEFLTYFQNEAQLEKSRLLSDRFSAERPKGSFSTLEIQRTEQGDSAMYLCASSLNGGETQYFGPGTRLLVL.

The gene calls are TRBV19 and TRBJ2-6; 11 bases agree with TRBD2. The CDR3 spans 18 residues. Germline V gives CDR1 LNHDA, CDR2 SQIVND (reference sequence). The junction had 7 bases not matched to a gene; V was cut back by 5 bases and J by 1 base. The CDR3 sequence is CASSGSGTSGSGANVLTF. CDR3 coding DNA: TGTGCCAGTAGTGGATCCGGGACTAGCGGTTCTGGGGCCAACGTCCTGACTTTC.

This clone has more than one count but fewer than ten. This chain connects TRBV4-1 to TRBJ2-7; D may be TRBD2 (6 bases). V gave up 0 bases and J gave up 3 bases, with 15 bases separating them. Germline CDR1 MGHRA, CDR2 YSYEKL. The CDR3 contains 16 residues. The CDR3 DNA reads TGCGCCAGCAGCCAAGATGGCCTAACGCGGGGCTACGAGCAGTACTTC. This translates into CASSQDGLTRGYEQYF.

The chain employs TRBV7-2 and TRBJ2-2, with 8 bases identical to TRBD1. Trimming took 5 bases from V and 1 from J; bases not matched to a gene: 6. The CDR3 is made up of 16 amino acids. Germline values: CDR1 SGHTA, CDR2 FQGNSA. This CDR3 reads CASSPLRGRNTGELFF. In DNA, the CDR3 is TGTGCCAGCAGCCCTCTCAGGGGGCGGAACACCGGGGAGCTGTTTTTT.

The chain carries TRBV12-5 and TRBJ2-1; D may be TRBD2 (5 bases). Germline values: CDR1 LGHNT, CDR2 FRNRAP. This CDR3 region has 14 residues. V was clipped by 5 bases and J by 6 bases, with 14 bases between them. The CDR3 loop reads CASGPSLASNEQFF. DNA of the CDR3: TGTGCTAGTGGTCCCTCCCTAGCTAGCAATGAGCAGTTCTTC. The full variable domain, its missing parts supplied by reference TRBV12-5 and TRBJ2-1, is DARVTQTPRHKVTEMGQEVTMRCQPILGHNTVFWYRQTMMQGLELLAYFRNRAPLDDSGMPKDRFSAEMPDATLATLKIQPSEPRDSAVYFCASGPSLASNEQFFGPGTRLTVL.

This clone was seen a few times. The rearrangement joins TRBV27 to TRBJ1-4, with no clear D. This CDR3 has 14 amino acids. Germline assignment: CDR1 MNHEY and CDR2 SMNVEV (reference sequence). Trimming left V 0 bases short and J 10 bases short, with 12 bases between. Written as DNA, the CDR3 is TGTGCCAGCAGTTTATCGAGCGGGGAAGGAAAACTGTTTTTT. Translated, it gives CASSLSSGEGKLFF. Together with reference TRBV27 and TRBJ1-4, the CDR3 gives the full variable domain: EAQVTQNPRYLITVTGKKLTVTCSQNMNHEYMSWYRQDPGLGLRQIYYSMNVEVTDKGDVPEGYKVSRKEKRNFPLILESPSPNQTSLYFCASSLSSGEGKLFFGSGTQLSVL.

The chain employs TRBV7-2 and TRBJ2-7; the D gene is possibly TRBD2 (6 bases). The germline CDR1 and CDR2 sequences are SGHTA and FQGNSA. V gave up 2 bases and J gave up 6 bases, with 11 bases separating them. The CDR3 is 13 residues long. This chain's CDR3 is CASSLHGGREQYF. DNA of the CDR3: TGTGCCAGCAGCTTACACGGGGGTCGCGAGCAGTACTTC.

The chain uses TRBV4-2 and TRBJ1-6; D call uncertain. Germline V gene data show CDR1 as LGHNA and CDR2 as YNFKEQ. The CDR3 extends over 14 amino acids. Trimming pared 4 bases from V and 7 bases from J, leaving 11 bases between. Written as DNA, the CDR3 is TGTGCCAGCAGCCCGCGGAGTCTCAATTCACCCCTCCACTTT. Translated: CASSPRSLNSPLHF.

The chain links TRBV6-6 to TRBJ2-2; D may correspond to TRBD1 or TRBD2 (5 bases each). Trimming cost V 1 base and J 3 bases, with 9 bases left between them. There are 15 residues in the CDR3. The germline gives CDR1 MNHNY, CDR2 SVGAGI (reference sequence). The CDR3 sequence: CASSYFGADTGELFF. The DNA of the CDR3 is TGTGCCAGCAGTTACTTCGGGGCCGACACCGGGGAGCTGTTTTTT.

The chain is built from TRBV19 and TRBJ1-1, with D unresolved. V shed 6 bases and J shed 8 bases, with 10 bases lying between them. Germline CDR1 LNHDA, CDR2 SQIVND (reference sequence). The CDR3 contains 11 residues. CDR3 sequence reads: CASSKWAEAFF. For the CDR3, the DNA is TGTGCCAGTAGCAAGTGGGCCGAAGCTTTCTTT.

J is TRBJ2-7 and V is TRBV7-2, with 8 bases that match TRBD2. CDR3 size: 15 residues. With 3 bases clipped from V and 1 base from J, the junction kept 5 bases outside the gene matches. Germline V lookup: CDR1 SGHTA, CDR2 FQGNSA. The CDR3 sequence: CASSFNAGGSYEQYF. The CDR3 DNA follows: TGTGCCAGCAGCTTCAACGCGGGAGGTTCCTACGAGCAGTACTTC.

This chain uses TRBV30 with TRBJ1-3, with a tentative D call TRBD1 (5 bases). The length of the CDR3 is 18 residues. Trimming took 5 bases from V and 0 from J, leaving 23 bases between them. Germline-derived CDR1 and CDR2 are GTSNPN and SVGIG (reference sequence). The CDR3 DNA sequence: TGTGCCTGGGATACGAAGGGGTCGGACCGCATCTCTGGAAACACCATATATTTT. This encodes CAWDTKGSDRISGNTIYF.

V gene TRBV18 combines with J gene TRBJ2-2, with TRBD2 matching 9 bases. The CDR3 is made up of 18 amino acids. The germline V gene has CDR1 KGHSH and CDR2 LQKENI. V dropped 2 bases and J dropped 2; count of bases not matched to a gene: 9. CDR3 in amino acids: CASSPFSASGANTGELFF. The CDR3 DNA is TGTGCCAGCTCACCATTTAGCGCTAGCGGGGCCAACACCGGGGAGCTGTTTTTT.

V and J are TRBV5-4 and TRBJ2-2; 10 positions match TRBD2. CDR3 size: 15 residues. Trimming removed 4 bases from V and 4 bases from J; junction bases left unmatched: 4. The germline V gene has CDR1 SGHNT and CDR2 YYREEE (reference sequence). CDR3 loop: CASSAWTSGTGELFF. The CDR3, as DNA: TGTGCCAGCAGCGCTTGGACTAGCGGCACCGGGGAGCTGTTTTTT.

The rearrangement links TRBV2 to TRBJ1-5; 7 bases fit TRBD1. This CDR3 has 15 residues. Germline CDR1 SNHLY, CDR2 FYNNEI. Germline trimming cut 8 bases from V and 0 bases from J; bases unmatched to any gene: 7. The CDR3: CASGKTGNSNQPQHF. CDR3 nucleotides: TGTGCCAGCGGTAAGACAGGGAATAGCAATCAGCCCCAGCATTTT. Together with reference TRBV2 and TRBJ1-5, the CDR3 gives the full variable domain: EPEVTQTPSHQVTQMGQEVILRCVPISNHLYFYWYRQILGQKVEFLVSFYNNEISEKSEIFDDQFSVERPDGSNFTLKIRSTKLEDSAMYFCASGKTGNSNQPQHFGDGTRLSIL.